This TCR beta chain was recovered during a study of blood T cell repertoires in COVID-19. The overall study: Spain, Italy and the United States supplied samples that represented acute and convalescent COVID-19. The cDNA or gDNA used as material had been derived from T cells, B-cell-depleted T cells, or PBMCs.

Germline assignment: CDR1 SNHLY and CDR2 FYNNEI. V was clipped by 3 bases and J by 3 bases, with 14 bases between them. The CDR3 runs 15 residues. In the original analysis: For nucleated cells, counts were estimated from reference gene primer amplification. The method was immunoSEQ multiplex PCR; TCRdb's version includes in-frame clones alone and lacks a portion of them. V and J calls and clone size are copied from that table; D and trimming were computed from the DNA. Of tens of thousands of clones listed, around 90% were seen once; the top ten hold 0.3% to 0.5%. The chain combines TRBV2 with TRBJ1-2; a possible D gene is TRBD1 (6 bases). The sequence came from a human donor in a cohort sampled during active COVID-19. Sequenced: peripheral blood. CDR3 DNA: TGTGCCAGCAGTGAGCGGCAGGGGATGGACTATGGCTACACCTTC. Translated: CASSERQGMDYGYTF.